This TCR beta chain is from a study of cytomegalovirus exposure and HLA in healthy donors. The germline V and J ends were trimmed by 0 bases and 5 bases, with 10 bases remaining between them. CDR1 and CDR2 from the germline V gene are LGHNA and YSLEER. The CDR3 extends over 14 amino acids. With 60 Vbeta and 13 Jbeta primers, the PCR was carried out. Using immunoSEQ multiplex PCR, the repertoire was profiled, and TCRdb retains in-frame clones only, with some absent. The sample has 150,000 to 200,000 clones; 60% to 80% are singletons. Notes on the study in general: Most TCR beta V segments were productive about 87% or about 30% of the time in an earlier analysis. Links to common viral pathogens appeared, in a later analysis, for several of the most significant clusters. Later analysis found that TCR beta chains associated with HLA were more clonally expanded than other, equally common chains.

In the case of this clone: The antigen is undetermined.

The chain combines TRBV4-3 with TRBJ1-2, with D possibly TRBD1 on 6 matching bases. Sample: PBMCs. The sequence was collected from a male donor in good health and CMV-seronegative. CDR3 bases: TGCGCCAGCAGCCAAGAGGCCAGGGGTTATGGCTACACCTTC. Translated, it gives CASSQEARGYGYTF.